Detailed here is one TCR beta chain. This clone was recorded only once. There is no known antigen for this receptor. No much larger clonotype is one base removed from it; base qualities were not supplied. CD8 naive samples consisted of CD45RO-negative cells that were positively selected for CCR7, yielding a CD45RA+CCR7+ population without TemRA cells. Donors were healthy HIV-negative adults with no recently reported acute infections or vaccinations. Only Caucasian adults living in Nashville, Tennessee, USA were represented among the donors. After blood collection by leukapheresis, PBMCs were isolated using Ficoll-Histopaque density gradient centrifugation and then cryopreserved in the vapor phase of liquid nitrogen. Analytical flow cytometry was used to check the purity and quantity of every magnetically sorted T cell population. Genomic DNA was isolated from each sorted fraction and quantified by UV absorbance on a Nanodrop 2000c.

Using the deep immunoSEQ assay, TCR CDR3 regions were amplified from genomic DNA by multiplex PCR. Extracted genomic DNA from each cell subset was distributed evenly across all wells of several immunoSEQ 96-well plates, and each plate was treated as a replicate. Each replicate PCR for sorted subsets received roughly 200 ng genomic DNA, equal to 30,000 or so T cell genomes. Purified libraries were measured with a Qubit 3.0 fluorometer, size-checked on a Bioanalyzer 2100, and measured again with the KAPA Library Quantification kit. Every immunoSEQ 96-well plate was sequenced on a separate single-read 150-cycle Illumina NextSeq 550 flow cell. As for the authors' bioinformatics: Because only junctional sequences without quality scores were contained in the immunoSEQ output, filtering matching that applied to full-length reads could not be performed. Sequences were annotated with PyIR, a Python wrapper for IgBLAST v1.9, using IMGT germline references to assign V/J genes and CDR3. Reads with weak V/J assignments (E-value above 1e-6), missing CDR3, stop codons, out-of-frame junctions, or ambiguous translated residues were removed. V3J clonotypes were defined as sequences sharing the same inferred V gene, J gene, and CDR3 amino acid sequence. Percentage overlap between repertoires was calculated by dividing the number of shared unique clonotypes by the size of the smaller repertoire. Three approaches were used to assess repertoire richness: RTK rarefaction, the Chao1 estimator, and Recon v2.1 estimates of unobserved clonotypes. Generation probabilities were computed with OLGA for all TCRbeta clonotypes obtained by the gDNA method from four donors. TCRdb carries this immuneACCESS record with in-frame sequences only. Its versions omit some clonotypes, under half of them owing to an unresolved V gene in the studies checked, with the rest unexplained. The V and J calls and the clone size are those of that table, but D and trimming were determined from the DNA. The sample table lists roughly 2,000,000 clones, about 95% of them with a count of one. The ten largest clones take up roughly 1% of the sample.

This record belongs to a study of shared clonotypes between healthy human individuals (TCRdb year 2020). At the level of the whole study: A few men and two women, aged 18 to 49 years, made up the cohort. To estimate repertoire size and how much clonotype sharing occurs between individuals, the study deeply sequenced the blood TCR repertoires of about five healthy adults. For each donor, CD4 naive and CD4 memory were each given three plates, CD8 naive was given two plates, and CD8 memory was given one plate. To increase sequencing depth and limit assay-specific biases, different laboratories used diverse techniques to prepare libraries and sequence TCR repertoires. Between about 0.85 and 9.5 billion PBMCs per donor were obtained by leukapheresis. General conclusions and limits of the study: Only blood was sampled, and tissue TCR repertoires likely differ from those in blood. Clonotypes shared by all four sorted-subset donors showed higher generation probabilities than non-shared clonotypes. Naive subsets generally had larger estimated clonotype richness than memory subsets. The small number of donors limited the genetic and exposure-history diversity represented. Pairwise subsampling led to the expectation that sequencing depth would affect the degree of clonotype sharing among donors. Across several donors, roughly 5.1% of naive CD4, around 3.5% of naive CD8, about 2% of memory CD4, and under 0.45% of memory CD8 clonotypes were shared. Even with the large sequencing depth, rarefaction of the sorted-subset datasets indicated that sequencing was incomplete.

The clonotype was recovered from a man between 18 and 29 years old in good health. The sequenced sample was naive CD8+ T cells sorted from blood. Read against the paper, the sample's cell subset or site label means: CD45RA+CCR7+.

The CDR3 sequence is CASSQSRRRFGQPQHF. At the DNA level, the sequence is TGCGCCAGCAGTCAATCGAGAAGGCGTTTCGGTCAGCCCCAGCATTTT. Here the chain combines TRBV23-1 and TRBJ1-5, with no D gene named confidently. TRBV23-1 is placed among ORFs of uncertain function. V is reduced by 0 bases and J by 6 bases, leaving a spacing of 15 bases between them. Including cysteine and phenylalanine, the CDR3 has 16 amino acids. The sequence is cut down to CDR3 DNA, 48 bases in frame from base 1.